The rows below give T cell receptor beta chains drawn from one sample of a study of neurological immune-mediated disorders. TCRdb passed the 5' RACE reads through MiXCR, listing each CDR3 protein once. This sample carries 60,000 to 85,000 distinct CDR3 sequences, less than 5.5% of them seen once, and the ten largest clones take roughly 7%. The sample was PBMCs. These receptors all stem from a man younger than 35 with multiple sclerosis. The CDR3 runs from the conserved cysteine through the conserved F or W. Fields, in order: clone size, J gene, V gene, D gene, CDR3 DNA, CDR3 protein. A D gene is named only where the DNA matches it firmly. The size entry gives once, few, many, or a class for an expanded clone.

clone size: many
J gene: TRBJ1-6
V gene: TRBV5-6
D gene: .
CDR3 DNA: TGTGCCAGCAGCTTGTCAGCCTTGAGTTCACCCCTCCACTTT
CDR3 protein: CASSLSALSSPLHF

clone size: many
J gene: TRBJ1-1
V gene: TRBV24-1
D gene: TRBD1
CDR3 DNA: TGTGCCACCAGTGATCCAAGACAGGGATCGGGTGAAGCTTTCTTT
CDR3 protein: CATSDPRQGSGEAFF

clone size: many
J gene: TRBJ1-1
V gene: TRBV5-1
D gene: .
CDR3 DNA: TGCGCCAGCAGTCAAGGGGCGGTGAACACTGAAGCTTTCTTT
CDR3 protein: CASSQGAVNTEAFF

clone size: many
J gene: TRBJ2-2
V gene: TRBV7-8
D gene: .
CDR3 DNA: TGTGCCAGCAGCTCAGTCGGACAGAACACCGGGGAGCTGTTTTTT
CDR3 protein: CASSSVGQNTGELFF

clone size: many
J gene: TRBJ1-1
V gene: TRBV27
D gene: .
CDR3 DNA: TGTGCCAGCAGTGTTGGGACATCGAAAGCTTTCTTT
CDR3 protein: CASSVGTSKAFF

clone size: many
J gene: TRBJ2-5
V gene: TRBV5-1
D gene: .
CDR3 DNA: TGCGCCAGCAACCAGCCCGGGGGACAAGAGACCCAGTACTTC
CDR3 protein: CASNQPGGQETQYF

clone size: many
J gene: TRBJ2-7
V gene: TRBV12-3/TRBV12-4
D gene: TRBD2
CDR3 DNA: TGTGCCAGCACACCGACGCGGGAGGTCGACGAGCAGTACTTC
CDR3 protein: CASTPTREVDEQYF

clone size: many
J gene: TRBJ2-4
V gene: TRBV25-1
D gene: .
CDR3 DNA: TGTGCCAGCCAAAGGGAGGCTAGCGACGGCCTAGCCAAAAACATTCAGTACTTC
CDR3 protein: CASQREASDGLAKNIQYF

clone size: many
J gene: TRBJ2-4
V gene: TRBV12-3/TRBV12-4
D gene: TRBD1
CDR3 DNA: TGTGCCAGCGGCCGTGGGGCAGGGGGCGAGGCCAAAAACATTCAGTACTTC
CDR3 protein: CASGRGAGGEAKNIQYF

clone size: many
J gene: TRBJ2-5
V gene: TRBV5-1
D gene: TRBD2
CDR3 DNA: TGCGCCAGCAGCTCGACTAGCGGCCAAGAGACCCAGTACTTC
CDR3 protein: CASSSTSGQETQYF

clone size: many
J gene: TRBJ1-3
V gene: TRBV5-1
D gene: .
CDR3 DNA: TGCGCCAGCAGCATTGACAGAGGCTCTGGAAACACCATATATTTT
CDR3 protein: CASSIDRGSGNTIYF

clone size: many
J gene: TRBJ2-2
V gene: TRBV5-5
D gene: TRBD2
CDR3 DNA: TGTGCCAGCAGCTTGGATTGGACTAGTGGAACCGGGGAGCTGTTTTTT
CDR3 protein: CASSLDWTSGTGELFF

clone size: many
J gene: TRBJ1-4
V gene: TRBV20-1
D gene: TRBD1
CDR3 DNA: TGCAGTGCTAGAGAATACAAAACAGGGGGCTGGGAAAAACTGTTTTTT
CDR3 protein: CSAREYKTGGWEKLFF

clone size: once
J gene: TRBJ2-3
V gene: TRBV12-3/TRBV12-4
D gene: .
CDR3 DNA: TGTGCCAGCAGCCTCCTAGGGGGCACAGATACGCAGTATTTT
CDR3 protein: CASSLLGGTDTQYF

clone size: many
J gene: TRBJ1-2
V gene: TRBV27
D gene: .
CDR3 DNA: TGTGCCAGCAGTAGGAGCGGTAACTATGGCTACACCTTC
CDR3 protein: CASSRSGNYGYTF

clone size: many
J gene: TRBJ1-2
V gene: TRBV9
D gene: TRBD1
CDR3 DNA: TGTGCCAGCAGCGTGGGACTCCAACAGGGGGCCGGGGATGGCTACACCTTC
CDR3 protein: CASSVGLQQGAGDGYTF